This T cell receptor (beta chain) was captured in a study of radiotherapy plus CTLA-4 blockade in lung cancer (dated by TCRdb to 2016 to 2019). Describing the broader study: Among enrolled patients, roughly 18% had an objective response and roughly 31% reached disease control.

Libraries came from the immunoSEQ multiplex PCR assay. TCRdb carries this immuneACCESS record with in-frame sequences only. Its versions omit some clonotypes, under half of them owing to an unresolved V gene in the studies checked, with the rest unexplained. The sample profile shows about 73,000 clones; around 87% of them were found once. Jointly, the top ten make up around 40% of the sample. From the germline V gene, CDR1 is MNHEY and CDR2 is SVGAGI. Clipping removes 6 bases from V and 7 bases from J, with 6 as the unmatched junction base count. Measured from the cysteine to the phenylalanine, the CDR3 is 15 residues long. Of all the DNA, just the CDR3 is kept, 45 bases in frame from base 1. As regards this clone: This receptor's antigen is unknown. No qualities accompany the bases; no much larger clone lies one base away.

What the research found in general, with its limitations: Early dynamic changes in blood T cell clones, together with increased serum interferon-beta after radiation, were reported as the strongest predictors of response. After treatment with radiotherapy and ipilimumab, TCR clones that originated in tumors expanded in peripheral blood.

The study evaluated CTLA-4 blockade (ipilimumab) given together with focal radiation therapy in patients who had chemo-refractory metastatic non-small-cell lung cancer. The rearranged segments are TRBV6-5 and TRBJ2-3; a stretch of 14 junction bases matches TRBD2. This sequence originates from a human donor with non-small cell lung cancer that progressed on radiotherapy plus ipilimumab. The source material was peripheral blood, sampled from a patient treated with radiotherapy plus ipilimumab. The CDR3 reads as follows: CASSRGTSGSYTQYF. The sequenced DNA is TGTGCCAGCAGCCGCGGGACTAGCGGGAGTTATACGCAGTATTTT.